A selection of T cell receptor beta chains follows, all from one sample in a study of control samples from healthy donors and cancer patients. Sequencing was performed with immunoSEQ multiplex PCR; in TCRdb, only in-frame clones are kept and a portion is missing. Among roughly 130,000 clones listed, over 90% were seen once. Input material: PBMCs. These receptors came from a man aged 55 to 70 with colorectal cancer. CDR3s include the opening cysteine and the closing phenylalanine or tryptophan. The order of the fields is clone size, D gene, V gene, J gene, CDR3 protein, CDR3 DNA. D genes are given only for firm matches. Where a row states a size, it is once, few, many or the class of an expanded clone; other rows omit it.

>few|TRBD1|TRBV7-8|TRBJ2-3
CASSPLQGADTDTQYF
TGTGCCAGCAGCCCTCTACAGGGGGCGGACACAGATACGCAGTATTTT
>.|.|TRBV7-2|TRBJ2-1
CASTPPGGGFYNEQFF
TGTGCCAGCACCCCCCCCGGGGGCGGGTTCTACAATGAGCAGTTCTTC
>.|TRBD1|TRBV3-1/TRBV3-2|TRBJ2-7
CASSHSDRDYEQYF
TGTGCCAGCAGCCACTCCGACAGGGACTACGAGCAGTACTTC
>.|.|TRBV10-3|TRBJ2-1
CAISESGGHYNEQFF
TGTGCCATCAGTGAGTCTGGGGGGCACTACAATGAGCAGTTCTTC
>few|.|TRBV24-1|TRBJ2-2
CATSDPFGGTNTGELFF
TGTGCCACCAGTGATCCTTTTGGGGGGACTAACACCGGGGAGCTGTTTTTT
>.|.|TRBV3-1/TRBV3-2|TRBJ1-5
CASSQGQANQPQHF
TGTGCCAGCAGCCAAGGACAGGCGAATCAGCCCCAGCATTTT
>.|.|TRBV5-1|TRBJ2-7
CASSLEGGGWDEQYF
TGCGCCAGCAGCTTGGAGGGCGGGGGCTGGGACGAGCAGTACTTC
>.|.|TRBV21-1|TRBJ2-7
CASSKLGTGPYEQYF
TGTGCCAGCAGCAAGCTGGGGACAGGTCCCTACGAGCAGTACTTC
>.|.|TRBV19|TRBJ1-4
CASMQSATNEKLFF
TGTGCCAGTATGCAGTCTGCAACTAATGAAAAACTGTTTTTT
>.|.|TRBV7-9|TRBJ1-1
CASSLWLSKSEAFF
TGTGCCAGCAGCTTATGGTTATCTAAGTCTGAAGCTTTCTTT
>.|.|TRBV19|TRBJ2-5
CASSIRSLQETQYF
TGTGCCAGTAGTATAAGGTCACTTCAAGAGACCCAGTACTTC
>.|.|TRBV27|TRBJ2-7
CASSLGTSYEQYF
TGTGCCAGCAGTTTGGGCACCTCCTACGAGCAGTACTTC
>.|.|TRBV7-2|TRBJ1-2
CASNLNRDVYGYTF
TGTGCCAGCAACCTCAACCGGGACGTCTATGGCTACACCTTC
>.|.|TRBV9|TRBJ1-1
CASSVASEMNTEAFF
TGTGCCAGCAGCGTAGCCAGCGAGATGAACACTGAAGCTTTCTTT
>.|TRBD1|TRBV19|TRBJ1-2
CASKRGRGTALNYGYTF
TGTGCCAGTAAACGGGGTCGGGGGACAGCTCTTAACTATGGCTACACCTTC
>.|.|TRBV6-5|TRBJ2-5
CASMELYQETQYF
TGTGCCAGCATGGAACTGTACCAAGAGACCCAGTACTTC
>.|.|TRBV7-2|TRBJ1-5
CASSLEAPYSNQPQHF
TGTGCCAGCAGCTTAGAGGCGCCGTACAGCAATCAGCCCCAGCATTTT
>.|.|TRBV5-6|TRBJ2-7
CASSLGGSSYEQYF
TGTGCCAGCAGCTTAGGGGGGTCCTCCTACGAGCAGTACTTC
>.|TRBD2|TRBV4-1|TRBJ2-7
CASSQSPRTSVPYEQYF
TGCGCCAGCAGCCAGTCGCCGCGAACTAGCGTACCCTACGAGCAGTACTTC
>.|TRBD1|TRBV6-5|TRBJ2-2
CASSYEGGVTGELFF
TGTGCCAGCAGTTACGAAGGGGGCGTCACCGGGGAGCTGTTTTTT
>.|.|TRBV7-9|TRBJ1-5
CASSSSGEVDQPQHF
TGTGCCAGCAGCTCGTCAGGGGAGGTCGATCAGCCCCAGCATTTT
>.|.|TRBV6-2/TRBV6-3|TRBJ2-1
CASSTSARGAWNEQFF
TGTGCCAGCAGTACCTCTGCCCGGGGGGCATGGAATGAGCAGTTCTTC
>.|.|TRBV15|TRBJ2-5
CATSRDPLGAGLETQYF
TGTGCCACCAGCAGAGATCCCCTAGGGGCAGGGTTGGAAACGCAGTACTTC
>.|.|TRBV21-1|TRBJ2-2
CASSLPLRHTNTGELFF
TGTGCCAGCAGCCTACCCCTTCGACACACGAACACCGGGGAGCTGTTTTTT
>.|.|TRBV29-1|TRBJ1-1
CSVVGEFGTEAFF
TGCAGCGTTGTGGGGGAATTTGGGACTGAAGCTTTCTTT
>.|.|TRBV28|TRBJ1-2
CASSLIGYGYTF
TGTGCCAGCAGTTTAATCGGCTATGGCTACACCTTC
>.|.|TRBV18|TRBJ2-7
CASSRPGSYEQYF
TGTGCCAGCTCCCGGCCAGGTTCCTACGAGCAGTACTTC
>.|.|TRBV27|TRBJ1-1
CASSLIGAYTEAFF
TGTGCCAGCAGTTTAATTGGGGCATACACTGAAGCTTTCTTT
>.|.|TRBV4-2|TRBJ1-6
CASSQAPGEPLHF
TGTGCCAGCAGCCAAGCCCCAGGCGAGCCCCTCCACTTT
>.|.|TRBV19|TRBJ1-4
CASSQSGGLSEKLFF
TGTGCCAGTAGCCAATCCGGAGGGTTAAGTGAAAAACTGTTTTTT
>.|.|TRBV27|TRBJ1-1
CASSSGLTEAFF
TGTGCCAGCAGTTCCGGGCTGACTGAAGCTTTCTTT
>.|.|TRBV6-5|TRBJ2-7
CASSLRQEQYF
TGTGCCAGCAGCCTCCGACAGGAGCAGTACTTC
>.|.|TRBV2|TRBJ1-5
CASRPRGGSTPQHF
TGTGCCAGCAGGCCCCGGGGGGGCTCTACGCCCCAGCATTTT
>.|.|TRBV6-2/TRBV6-3|TRBJ2-1
CASSYLTYNEQFF
TGTGCCAGCAGTTACCTGACCTACAATGAGCAGTTCTTC
>once|TRBD2|TRBV6-2/TRBV6-3|TRBJ2-2
CASSDPTSGGAGELFF
TGTGCCAGCAGTGACCCCACTAGCGGGGGGGCCGGGGAGCTGTTTTTT
>.|TRBD1|TRBV5-4|TRBJ1-2
CASSQIQGAETF
TGTGCCAGCAGCCAAATACAGGGGGCAGAAACCTTC
>.|TRBD2|TRBV3-1/TRBV3-2|TRBJ2-3
CASSQTILAAVPDTQYF
TGTGCCAGCAGCCAAACCATACTAGCGGCCGTCCCAGATACGCAGTATTTT
>.|TRBD1|TRBV28|TRBJ2-7
CASRGGQGELDEQYF
TGTGCCAGCAGGGGAGGACAGGGTGAGTTGGATGAGCAGTACTTC
>.|.|TRBV5-1|TRBJ2-3
CASSPRDTRTDTQYF
TGCGCCAGCAGCCCCAGGGACACACGCACAGATACGCAGTATTTT
>once|.|TRBV19|TRBJ1-5
CASSRTVNQPQHF
TGTGCCAGTAGCAGGACAGTCAATCAGCCCCAGCATTTT
>once|.|TRBV3-1/TRBV3-2|TRBJ1-5
CASSQDSPSSNQPQHF
TGTGCCAGCAGCCAAGACAGCCCAAGCAGCAATCAGCCCCAGCATTTT
>.|.|TRBV29-1|TRBJ1-1
CSVEGRAWAEAFF
TGCAGCGTTGAAGGTAGGGCTTGGGCTGAAGCTTTCTTT
>.|TRBD1|TRBV9|TRBJ2-7
CASSEFPGQGSEQYF
TGTGCCAGCAGCGAATTCCCGGGACAGGGTTCAGAGCAGTACTTC
>.|.|TRBV6-1|TRBJ2-7
CASSEAGREQYF
TGTGCCAGCAGTGAAGCAGGAAGGGAGCAGTACTTC
>.|.|TRBV27|TRBJ1-1
CASSGPGRGTEAFF
TGTGCCAGCAGTGGCCCGGGCAGGGGAACTGAAGCTTTCTTT